This T cell receptor beta chain originates from a study of beta chain features in type 1 diabetes. As for the study in general: Healthy donors and patients had similar age, gender and cell yields. Study-level findings and limits: Type 1 diabetes patients showed a moderate but significant shortening of TCRB CDR3s in all four CD4+ subsets.

As for this clone: No antigen is known for it.

The sequenced template was cDNA made from the entire isolated RNA. Generated by immunoSEQ multiplex PCR, the TCRdb table keeps only in-frame clones and is missing some. There are about 16,000 clones in the sample; less than 85% occur only once, and around 0.79% lies in the top ten. This CDR3 contains 13 residues. Germline loops: CDR1 LNHDA, CDR2 SQIVND (reference sequence). V was trimmed by 5 bases and J by 8 bases, leaving 15 bases between them. The chain couples TRBV19 to TRBJ1-2; D is unresolved. The origin of this receptor is a man aged 25 to 40 with type 1 diabetes. Sequenced: stem cell memory CD4+ T cells from blood. This chain's CDR3 is CASSVEPSRGYTF. CDR3 sequence (DNA): TGTGCCAGTAGTGTCGAGCCGTCCAGGGGCTACACCTTC.